This section outlines one T cell receptor (beta chain) sequence together with its context. The data were taken from a study of blood T cell repertoires in COVID-19. This table comes from immunoSEQ multiplex PCR, and its TCRdb copy is limited to in-frame clones, with some not included. The sample has about 140,000 clones, about 87% seen once; the top ten hold around 2.3%. The CDR3 runs to 15 residues. V lost 0 bases to trimming and J lost 5 bases, with 11 bases between them. CDR1 is SGHRS, CDR2 YFSETQ, per germline. This receptor was obtained from a human donor with COVID-19, enrolled during active disease. The donor label of this sample is uncertain. The source material was peripheral blood. The chain joins TRBV5-1 to TRBJ1-4, with D unresolved. The DNA for the CDR3 is TGCGCCAGCAGCTTGGGACTGAAAAGCAATGAAAAACTGTTTTTT. Amino acids: CASSLGLKSNEKLFF.